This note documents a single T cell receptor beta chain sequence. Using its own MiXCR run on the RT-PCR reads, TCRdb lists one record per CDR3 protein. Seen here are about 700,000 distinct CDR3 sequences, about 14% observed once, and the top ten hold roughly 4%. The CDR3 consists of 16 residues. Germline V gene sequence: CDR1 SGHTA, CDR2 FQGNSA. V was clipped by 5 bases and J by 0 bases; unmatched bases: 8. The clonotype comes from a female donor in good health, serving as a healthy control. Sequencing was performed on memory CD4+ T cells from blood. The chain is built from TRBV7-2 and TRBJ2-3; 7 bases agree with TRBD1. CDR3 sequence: CASSPRRQGSTDTQYF. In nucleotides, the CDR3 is TGTGCCAGCAGCCCGAGGAGACAGGGCAGCACAGATACGCAGTATTTT.